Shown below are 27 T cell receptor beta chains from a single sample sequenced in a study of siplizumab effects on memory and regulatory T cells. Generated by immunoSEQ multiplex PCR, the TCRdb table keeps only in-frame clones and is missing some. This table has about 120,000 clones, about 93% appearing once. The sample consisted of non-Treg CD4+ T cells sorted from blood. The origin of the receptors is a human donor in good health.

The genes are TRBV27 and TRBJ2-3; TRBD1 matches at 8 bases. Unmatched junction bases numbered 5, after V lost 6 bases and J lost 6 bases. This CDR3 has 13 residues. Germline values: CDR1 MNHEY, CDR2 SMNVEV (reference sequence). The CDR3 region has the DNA TGTGCCAGCAGCCCCGACAGGGGTGATACGCAGTATTTT. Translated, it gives CASSPDRGDTQYF.

As DNA, the CDR3 is TGCGCCAGCAGCACACGGCGAGCGGGGAGATACAATGAGCAGTTCTTC. It translates to CASSTRRAGRYNEQFF. V and J are TRBV5-1 and TRBJ2-1, with 7 nucleotides matching TRBD2. The CDR3 runs to 16 residues. The germline V gene has CDR1 SGHRS and CDR2 YFSETQ. V lost 4 bases and J lost 4; bases outside the gene matches: 11.

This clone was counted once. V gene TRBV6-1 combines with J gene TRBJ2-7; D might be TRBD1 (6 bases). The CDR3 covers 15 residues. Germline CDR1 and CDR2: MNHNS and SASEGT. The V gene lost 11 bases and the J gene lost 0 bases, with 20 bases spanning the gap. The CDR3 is CAGTTGPLHSYEQYF. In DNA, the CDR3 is TGTGCCGGAACCACAGGGCCCCTACACTCCTACGAGCAGTACTTC.

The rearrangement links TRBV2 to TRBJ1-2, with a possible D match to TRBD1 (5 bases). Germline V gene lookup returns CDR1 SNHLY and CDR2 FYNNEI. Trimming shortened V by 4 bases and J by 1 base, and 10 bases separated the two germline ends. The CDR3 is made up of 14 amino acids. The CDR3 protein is CASSVQVINYGYTF. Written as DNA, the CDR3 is TGTGCCAGCAGTGTACAGGTTATTAACTATGGCTACACCTTC.

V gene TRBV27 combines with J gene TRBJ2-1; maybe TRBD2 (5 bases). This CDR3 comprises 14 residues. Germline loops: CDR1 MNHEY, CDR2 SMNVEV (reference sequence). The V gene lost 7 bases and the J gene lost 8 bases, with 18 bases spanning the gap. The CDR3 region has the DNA TGTGCCAGCATGGCGCGGGTCTCGGCGGATGAGCAGTTCTTC. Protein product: CASMARVSADEQFF.

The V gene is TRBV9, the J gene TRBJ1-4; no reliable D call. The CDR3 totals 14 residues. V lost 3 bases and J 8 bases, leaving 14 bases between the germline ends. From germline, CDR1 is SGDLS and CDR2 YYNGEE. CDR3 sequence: CASSGRELNEKLFF. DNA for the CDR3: TGTGCCAGCAGCGGACGGGAGCTCAACGAAAAACTGTTTTTT. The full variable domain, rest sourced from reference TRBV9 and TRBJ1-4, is DSGVTQTPKHLITATGQRVTLRCSPRSGDLSVYWYQQSLDQGLQFLIQYYNGEERAKGNILERFSAQQFPDLHSELNLSSLELGDSALYFCASSGRELNEKLFFGSGTQLSVL.

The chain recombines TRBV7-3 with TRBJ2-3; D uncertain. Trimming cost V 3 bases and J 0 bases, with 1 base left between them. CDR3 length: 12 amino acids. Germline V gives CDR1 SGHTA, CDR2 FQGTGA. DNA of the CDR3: TGTGCCAGCAGCTTCAGCACAGATACGCAGTATTTT. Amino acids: CASSFSTDTQYF.

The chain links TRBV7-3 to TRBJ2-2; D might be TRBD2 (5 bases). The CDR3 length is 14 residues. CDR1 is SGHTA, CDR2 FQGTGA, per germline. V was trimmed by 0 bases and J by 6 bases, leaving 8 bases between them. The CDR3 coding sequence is TGTGCCAGCAGCTTAACTCGGGATTCCGGGGAGCTGTTTTTT. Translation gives CASSLTRDSGELFF.

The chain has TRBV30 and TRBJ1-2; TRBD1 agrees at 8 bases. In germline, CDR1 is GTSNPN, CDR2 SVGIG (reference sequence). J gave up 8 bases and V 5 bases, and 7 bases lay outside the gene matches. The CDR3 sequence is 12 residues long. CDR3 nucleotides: TGTGCCTGGGAAAGACAGGGGTCCGGCTACACCTTC. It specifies CAWERQGSGYTF.

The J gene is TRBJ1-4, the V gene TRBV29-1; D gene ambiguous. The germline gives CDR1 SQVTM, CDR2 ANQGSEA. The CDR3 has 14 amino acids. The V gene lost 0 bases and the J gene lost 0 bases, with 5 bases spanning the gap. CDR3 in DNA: TGCAGCGTTGAAGATGGAACAACTAATGAAAAACTGTTTTTT. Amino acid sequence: CSVEDGTTNEKLFF.

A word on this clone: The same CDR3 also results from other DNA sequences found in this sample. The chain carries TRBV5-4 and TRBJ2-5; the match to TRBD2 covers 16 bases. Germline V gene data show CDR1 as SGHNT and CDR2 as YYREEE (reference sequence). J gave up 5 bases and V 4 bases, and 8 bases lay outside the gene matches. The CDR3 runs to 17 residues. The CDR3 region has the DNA TGTGCCAGCAGCCCGGGGACTAGCGGGGGGGCCGGGGAGACCCAGTACTTC. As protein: CASSPGTSGGAGETQYF.

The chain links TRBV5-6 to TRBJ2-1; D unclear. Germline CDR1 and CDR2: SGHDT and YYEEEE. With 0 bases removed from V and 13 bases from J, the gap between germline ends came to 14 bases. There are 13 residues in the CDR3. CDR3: CASSLERVVFQFF. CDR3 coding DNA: TGTGCCAGCAGCTTGGAGCGTGTGGTATTTCAGTTCTTC.

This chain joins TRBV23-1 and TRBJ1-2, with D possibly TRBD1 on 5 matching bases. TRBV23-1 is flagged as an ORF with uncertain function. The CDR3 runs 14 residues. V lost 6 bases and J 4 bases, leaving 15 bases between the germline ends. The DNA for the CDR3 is TGCGCCAGCAGCCCGGGGGGGAAGATCTATGGCTACACCTTC. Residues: CASSPGGKIYGYTF.

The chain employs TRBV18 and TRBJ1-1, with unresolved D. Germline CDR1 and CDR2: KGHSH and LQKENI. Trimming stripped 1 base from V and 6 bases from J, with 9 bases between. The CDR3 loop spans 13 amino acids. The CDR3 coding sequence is TGTGCCAGCTCACCACAGATGGAGGCTGAAGCTTTCTTT. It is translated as CASSPQMEAEAFF.

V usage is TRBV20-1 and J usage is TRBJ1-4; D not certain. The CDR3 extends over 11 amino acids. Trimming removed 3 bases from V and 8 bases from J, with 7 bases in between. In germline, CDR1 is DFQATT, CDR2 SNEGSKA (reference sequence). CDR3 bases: TGCAGTGCTAGTCCTCAGGAAAAACTGTTTTTT. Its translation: CSASPQEKLFF.

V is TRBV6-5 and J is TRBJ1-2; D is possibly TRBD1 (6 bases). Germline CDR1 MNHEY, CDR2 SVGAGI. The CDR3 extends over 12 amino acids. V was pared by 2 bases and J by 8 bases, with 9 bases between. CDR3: CASSYEGDGYTF. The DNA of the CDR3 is TGTGCCAGCAGTTACGAGGGGGACGGCTACACCTTC.

CDR3 sequence (DNA): TGTGCCAGCAGGGCGGACATAGCTAACTATGGCTACACCTTC. This encodes CASRADIANYGYTF. This chain links TRBV28 with TRBJ1-2, with D possibly being TRBD1 (5 bases). The CDR3 length is 14 residues. Germline V gene sequence: CDR1 MDHEN, CDR2 SYDVKM. The ends were cut back, 6 bases at V and 0 bases at J, with 11 bases in the middle.

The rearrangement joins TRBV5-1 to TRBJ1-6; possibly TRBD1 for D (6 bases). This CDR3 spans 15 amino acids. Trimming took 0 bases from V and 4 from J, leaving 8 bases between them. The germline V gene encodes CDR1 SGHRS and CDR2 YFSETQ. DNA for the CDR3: TGCGCCAGCAGCTTGGGAGGACAGTATAATTCACCCCTCCACTTT. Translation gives CASSLGGQYNSPLHF. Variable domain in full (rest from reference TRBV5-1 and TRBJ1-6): KAGVTQTPRYLIKTRGQQVTLSCSPISGHRSVSWYQQTPGQGLQFLFEYFSETQRNKGNFPGRFSGRQFSNSRSEMNVSTLELGDSALYLCASSLGGQYNSPLHFGNGTRLTVT.

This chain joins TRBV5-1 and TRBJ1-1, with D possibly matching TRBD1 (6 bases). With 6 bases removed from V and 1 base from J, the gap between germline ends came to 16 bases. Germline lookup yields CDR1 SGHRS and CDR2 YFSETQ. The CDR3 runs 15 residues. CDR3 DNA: TGCGCCAGCACCACGGAAGGGGGGAAGAACACTGAAGCTTTCTTT. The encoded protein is CASTTEGGKNTEAFF.

The CDR3 is CASSSRDGQETQYF. The CDR3 nucleotides are TGTGCCAGCAGCAGCCGGGACGGACAAGAGACCCAGTACTTC. The J gene is TRBJ2-5, the V gene TRBV4-2; perhaps D is TRBD1 or TRBD2 (5 bases each). Trimming shortened V by 5 bases and J by 2 bases, and 12 bases separated the two germline ends. CDR1 and CDR2 from the germline V gene are LGHNA and YNFKEQ. The CDR3 sequence is 14 residues long.

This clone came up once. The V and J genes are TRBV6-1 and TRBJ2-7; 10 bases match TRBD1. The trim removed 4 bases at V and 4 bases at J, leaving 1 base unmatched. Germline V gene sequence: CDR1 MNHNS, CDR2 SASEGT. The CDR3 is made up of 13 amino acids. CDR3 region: CASSADRGYEQYF. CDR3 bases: TGTGCCAGCAGTGCGGACAGGGGGTACGAGCAGTACTTC.

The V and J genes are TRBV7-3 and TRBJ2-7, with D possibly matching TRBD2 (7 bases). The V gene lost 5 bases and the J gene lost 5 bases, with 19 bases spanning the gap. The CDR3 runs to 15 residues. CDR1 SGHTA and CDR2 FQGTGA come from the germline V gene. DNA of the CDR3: TGTGCCAGCAGCCCGGCGATGGGGGGGCACAACGAGCAGTACTTC. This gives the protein CASSPAMGGHNEQYF.

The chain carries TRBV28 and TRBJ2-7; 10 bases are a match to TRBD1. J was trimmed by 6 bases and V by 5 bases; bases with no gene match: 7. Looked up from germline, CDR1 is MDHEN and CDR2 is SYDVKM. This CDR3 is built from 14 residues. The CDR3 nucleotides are TGTGCCAGCAGTCGGGACAGGGGATCCGTCGAGCAGTACTTC. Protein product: CASSRDRGSVEQYF.

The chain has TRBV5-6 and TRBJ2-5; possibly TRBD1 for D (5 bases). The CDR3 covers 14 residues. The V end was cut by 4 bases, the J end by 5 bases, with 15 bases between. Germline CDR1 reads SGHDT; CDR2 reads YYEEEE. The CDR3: CASSMDILGETQYF. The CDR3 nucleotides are TGTGCCAGCAGCATGGACATTTTGGGGGAGACCCAGTACTTC.

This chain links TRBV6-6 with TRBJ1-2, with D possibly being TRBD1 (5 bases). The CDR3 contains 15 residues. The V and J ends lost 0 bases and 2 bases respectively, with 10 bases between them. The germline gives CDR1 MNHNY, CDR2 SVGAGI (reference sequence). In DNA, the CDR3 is TGTGCCAGCAGTTACTCGGCCAGGGAAAACTATGGCTACACCTTC. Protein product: CASSYSARENYGYTF.

CDR3 nucleotide sequence: TGTGCCAGCATTCCAAAACCAGGGCTTAACTATGGCTACACCTTC. Encoded protein: CASIPKPGLNYGYTF. The chain joins TRBV6-5 to TRBJ1-2; the D gene is possibly TRBD1 (5 bases). Germline CDR1 and CDR2: MNHEY and SVGAGI. V was pared by 7 bases and J by 1 base, with 16 bases between. The CDR3 consists of 15 residues.

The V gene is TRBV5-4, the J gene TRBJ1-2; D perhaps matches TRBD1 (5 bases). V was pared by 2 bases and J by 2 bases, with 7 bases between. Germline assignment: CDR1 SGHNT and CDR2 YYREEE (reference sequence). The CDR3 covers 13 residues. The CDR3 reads CASSFDRNYGYTF. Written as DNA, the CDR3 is TGTGCCAGCAGCTTCGACAGAAACTATGGCTACACCTTC.